This passage covers 15 T cell receptor beta chains from one sample sequenced in a study of cytomegalovirus exposure and HLA in healthy donors. Both 60 Vbeta primers and 13 Jbeta primers went into the PCR. Sequencing used immunoSEQ multiplex PCR; TCRdb keeps in-frame clones, though not all of them. The data contain about 150,000 clones, roughly 74% of them singletons. What was sequenced was PBMCs. The source of these receptors is a man in his late teens or twenties in good health and CMV-seronegative.

A note on this clone: In the same sample, other DNA sequences code for this CDR3. This chain connects TRBV18 to TRBJ2-3; D is ambiguous. There are 13 residues in the CDR3. V was shortened by 2 bases and J by 2 bases, with 5 bases between the two germline ends. Looked up from germline, CDR1 is KGHSH and CDR2 is LQKENI. CDR3 nucleotides: TGTGCCAGCTCACCAGGCCTCACAGATACGCAGTATTTT. Residues: CASSPGLTDTQYF.

This rearrangement joins TRBV18 to TRBJ2-1, with 11 bases lining up with TRBD2. This CDR3 comprises 19 residues. The J segment lost 1 base and the V segment lost 3 bases, leaving 11 bases of the junction unmatched. Per the germline V gene, CDR1 is KGHSH and CDR2 is LQKENI. The CDR3: CASSPIMTSGVTSYNEQFF. DNA for the CDR3: TGTGCCAGCTCACCTATAATGACTAGCGGGGTAACATCCTACAATGAGCAGTTCTTC.

The gene calls are TRBV7-2 and TRBJ1-2; D might be TRBD1 (5 bases). Trimming removed 6 bases at V and 7 bases at J, with 12 bases between. The germline CDR1 and CDR2 sequences are SGHTA and FQGNSA. The CDR3 extends over 12 amino acids. CDR3 amino acids: CASSPMGGGYTF. The CDR3 coding sequence is TGTGCCAGCAGTCCTATGGGGGGTGGCTACACCTTC.

The chain links TRBV6-6 to TRBJ2-7; 10 bases agree with TRBD1. This CDR3 region has 13 residues. The germline gives CDR1 MNHNY, CDR2 SVGAGI (reference sequence). J lost 4 bases, V lost 4 bases, and 1 base had no gene match. The CDR3 here is CASSWGQGYEQYF. CDR3 nucleotide sequence: TGTGCCAGCAGTTGGGGACAGGGGTACGAGCAGTACTTC.

In this sample, this clone turned up a few times. The J gene is TRBJ1-1, the V gene TRBV6-5, with 10 bases matching TRBD1. CDR1 is MNHEY and CDR2 is SVGAGI in the germline V gene. This CDR3 is built from 15 residues. With V trimmed by 0 bases and J by 5 bases, 3 bases remained unmatched. The CDR3 here is CASSYSGTGETEAFF. CDR3 coding DNA: TGTGCCAGCAGTTACTCTGGGACAGGGGAGACTGAAGCTTTCTTT.

The V call is TRBV29-1, the J call TRBJ2-1; 12 bases match TRBD2. The CDR3 is 16 amino acids. Germline V CDR1 and CDR2: SQVTM, ANQGSEA. With V trimmed by 1 base and J by 2 bases, 3 bases remained unmatched. DNA for the CDR3: TGCAGCGTTGAAGGACTAGCGGGGGCCACCTACAATGAGCAGTTCTTC. It is translated as CSVEGLAGATYNEQFF.

J is TRBJ2-1 and V is TRBV2; 7 positions agree with TRBD2. Germline V gene lookup returns CDR1 SNHLY and CDR2 FYNNEI. Unmatched junction bases numbered 6, after V lost 10 bases and J lost 0 bases. This CDR3 has 14 residues. CDR3 protein: CANKRTSSYNEQFF. The CDR3 DNA is TGTGCCAATAAACGGACTAGCTCCTACAATGAGCAGTTCTTC.

This clone was counted a single time. The rearrangement joins TRBV2 to TRBJ2-5; 9 bases match TRBD1. The CDR3 is made up of 14 amino acids. Germline lookup yields CDR1 SNHLY and CDR2 FYNNEI. Unmatched junction bases numbered 7, after V lost 6 bases and J lost 5 bases. The CDR3: CASRSRTGVETQYF. CDR3 nucleotides: TGTGCCAGCAGGAGCCGGACAGGGGTGGAGACCCAGTACTTC.

The V call is TRBV2, the J call TRBJ1-1; D remains unclear. CDR3 length equals 15 residues. CDR1 is SNHLY and CDR2 is FYNNEI in the germline V gene. The V and J ends lost 6 bases and 2 bases respectively, with 16 bases between them. The CDR3 sequence: CASSDFEGVNTEAFF. For the CDR3, the DNA is TGTGCCAGCAGCGACTTTGAGGGAGTTAACACTGAAGCTTTCTTT. Based on the CDR3 plus reference TRBV2 and TRBJ1-1, the full variable domain is EPEVTQTPSHQVTQMGQEVILRCVPISNHLYFYWYRQILGQKVEFLVSFYNNEISEKSEIFDDQFSVERPDGSNFTLKIRSTKLEDSAMYFCASSDFEGVNTEAFFGQGTRLTVV.

This chain joins TRBV10-1 and TRBJ2-5, with D possibly being TRBD2 (5 bases). Trimming stripped 6 bases from V and 4 bases from J, with 15 bases between. CDR1 is WNHNN, CDR2 SYGVQD, per germline (reference sequence). This CDR3 region has 14 residues. This chain's CDR3 is CASSPSGSGETQYF. The CDR3 DNA follows: TGCGCCAGCAGCCCCTCGGGGTCGGGAGAGACCCAGTACTTC.

The chain joins TRBV28 to TRBJ1-1; D remains ambiguous. There are 14 residues in the CDR3. Trimming took 4 bases from V and 6 from J, leaving 15 bases between them. Germline loops: CDR1 MDHEN, CDR2 SYDVKM. CDR3 sequence (DNA): TGTGCCAGCAGTTCACCGGACTTTCTATCTGAAGCTTTCTTT. This codes for CASSSPDFLSEAFF. The variable domain in full, with the rest retrieved from reference TRBV28 and TRBJ1-1, is DVKVTQSSRYLVKRTGEKVFLECVQDMDHENMFWYRQDPGLGLRLIYFSYDVKMKEKGDIPEGYSVSREKKERFSLILESASTNQTSMYLCASSSPDFLSEAFFGQGTRLTVV.

The rearrangement uses TRBV28 and TRBJ2-5; D gene unclear. Germline assignment: CDR1 MDHEN and CDR2 SYDVKM. Trimming took 4 bases from V and 4 from J, leaving 10 bases between them. The CDR3 is 13 residues long. CDR3 loop: CASSSHTVETQYF. CDR3 in DNA: TGTGCCAGCAGTTCGCACACCGTAGAGACCCAGTACTTC.

This chain connects TRBV27 to TRBJ2-7; tentative D call: TRBD2 (5 bases). The CDR3 runs to 14 residues. Trimming cost V 2 bases and J 7 bases, with 15 bases left between them. Germline V gives CDR1 MNHEY, CDR2 SMNVEV (reference sequence). Here the CDR3 DNA reads TGTGCCAGCAGTTTACAGCCCTGGGGAGTTGAGCAGTACTTC. Translating it yields CASSLQPWGVEQYF.

The chain employs TRBV6-1 and TRBJ1-2; 9 nucleotides line up with TRBD1. The CDR3 covers 14 residues. The junction had 10 bases not matched to a gene; V was cut back by 8 bases and J by 6 bases. Germline lookup yields CDR1 MNHNS and CDR2 SASEGT. The CDR3, as DNA: TGTGCCAGCCTCCGGGACAGGGTGTTGAATGGCTACACCTTC. This encodes CASLRDRVLNGYTF.

The rearrangement links TRBV12-5 to TRBJ1-1; D gene unclear. V gave up 4 bases and J gave up 4 bases, with 7 bases separating them. Germline lookup yields CDR1 LGHNT and CDR2 FRNRAP. This CDR3 has 12 amino acids. The CDR3 is CASGSDFTEAFF. CDR3 DNA sequence: TGTGCTAGTGGTTCGGACTTCACTGAAGCTTTCTTT.